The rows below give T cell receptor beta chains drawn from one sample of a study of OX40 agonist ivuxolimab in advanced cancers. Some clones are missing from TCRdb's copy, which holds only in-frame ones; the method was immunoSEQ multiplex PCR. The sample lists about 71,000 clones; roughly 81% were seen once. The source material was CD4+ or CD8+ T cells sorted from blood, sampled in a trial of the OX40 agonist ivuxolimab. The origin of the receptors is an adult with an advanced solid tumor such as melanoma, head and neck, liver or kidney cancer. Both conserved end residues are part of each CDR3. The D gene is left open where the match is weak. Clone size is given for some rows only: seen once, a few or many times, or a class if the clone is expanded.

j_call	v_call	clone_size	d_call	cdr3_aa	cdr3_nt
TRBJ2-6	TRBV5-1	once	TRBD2	CASSSLLAGSSGANVLTF	TGCGCCAGCAGCTCCCTGCTAGCGGGGTCCTCTGGGGCCAACGTCCTGACTTTC
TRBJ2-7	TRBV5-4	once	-	CASSPTGGASYEQYF	TGTGCCAGCAGCCCCACCGGCGGAGCCTCCTACGAGCAGTACTTC
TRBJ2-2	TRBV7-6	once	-	CASSPVRDVGLREANTGELFF	TGTGCCAGCAGCCCGGTACGAGATGTGGGGCTTAGGGAGGCGAACACCGGGGAGCTGTTTTTT
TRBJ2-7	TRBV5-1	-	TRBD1	CASSRTGPYEQYF	TGCGCCAGCAGCAGGACAGGACCCTACGAGCAGTACTTC
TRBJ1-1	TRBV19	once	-	CASSLSEGSMAFF	TGTGCCAGTAGTTTAAGCGAAGGGTCCATGGCTTTCTTT
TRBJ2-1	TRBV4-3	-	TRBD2	CASSQASGIYNEQFF	TGCGCCAGCAGCCAAGCTAGCGGGATTTACAATGAGCAGTTCTTC
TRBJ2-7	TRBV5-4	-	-	CASSYQQGPYYEQYF	TGTGCCAGCAGCTACCAGCAAGGTCCATACTACGAGCAGTACTTC
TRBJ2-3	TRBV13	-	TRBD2	CASSGLAGGLSTDTQYF	TGTGCCAGCAGCGGACTAGCGGGGGGCTTATCCACAGATACGCAGTATTTT
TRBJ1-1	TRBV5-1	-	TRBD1	CASSIGALGTGGSEAFF	TGCGCCAGCAGCATAGGGGCATTAGGGACAGGGGGCTCCGAAGCTTTCTTT
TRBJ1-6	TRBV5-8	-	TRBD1	CASSLQPDREVDSPLHF	TGTGCCAGCAGCTTGCAGCCGGACAGGGAAGTCGATTCACCCCTCCACTTT
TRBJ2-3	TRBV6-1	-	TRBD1	CASSAQGVSTDTQYF	TGTGCCAGCAGTGCGCAGGGGGTGAGCACAGATACGCAGTATTTT
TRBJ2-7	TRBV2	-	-	CASNPGRNAYEQYF	TGTGCCAGTAACCCGGGACGGAACGCCTACGAGCAGTACTTC
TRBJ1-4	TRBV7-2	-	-	CASSLGEGRNEKLFF	TGTGCCAGCAGCTTAGGGGAGGGGAGAAATGAAAAACTGTTTTTT
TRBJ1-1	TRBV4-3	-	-	CAILRTEAFF	TGCGCCATCCTACGGACTGAAGCTTTCTTT
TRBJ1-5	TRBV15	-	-	CATSRDPGEGQPQHF	TGTGCCACCAGCAGAGATCCGGGGGAGGGTCAGCCCCAGCATTTT
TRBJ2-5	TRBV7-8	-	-	CASTRGLAQETQYF	TGTGCCAGCACCCGTGGGCTAGCGCAAGAGACCCAGTACTTC
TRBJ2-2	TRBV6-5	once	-	CASSYSTERELFF	TGTGCCAGCAGTTACTCGACGGAAAGGGAGCTGTTTTTT
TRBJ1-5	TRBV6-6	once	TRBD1	CASSYSRRDRGQHF	TGTGCCAGCAGTTACTCCCGCCGGGACAGGGGCCAGCATTTT
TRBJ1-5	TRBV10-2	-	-	CASSEYRTGNQPQHF	TGCGCCAGCAGTGAGTATAGAACCGGCAATCAGCCCCAGCATTTT
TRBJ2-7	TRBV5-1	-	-	CASSSTGGSYEQYF	TGCGCCAGCAGCTCGACAGGTGGGTCCTACGAGCAGTACTTC
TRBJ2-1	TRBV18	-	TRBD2	CASSPTGLAGGLEQFF	TGTGCCAGCTCACCCACCGGTCTAGCGGGAGGGCTTGAGCAGTTCTTC
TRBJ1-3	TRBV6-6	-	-	CASSPPPYGGGNTIYF	TGTGCCAGCAGTCCACCACCTTACGGGGGTGGAAACACCATATATTTT
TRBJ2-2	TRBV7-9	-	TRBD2	CASSPGRTSQSGELFF	TGTGCCAGCAGTCCCGGGAGGACTAGCCAATCCGGGGAGCTGTTTTTT
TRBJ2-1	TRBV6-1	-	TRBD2	CASILAGVYNEQFF	TGTGCCAGCATCCTAGCGGGAGTATACAATGAGCAGTTCTTC
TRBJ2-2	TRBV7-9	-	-	CASSFFGGTGELFF	TGTGCCAGCAGCTTTTTTGGCGGCACCGGGGAGCTGTTTTTT
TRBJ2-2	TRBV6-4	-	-	CASSNSRGWVTGELFF	TGTGCCAGCAGTAACTCGAGAGGGTGGGTCACCGGGGAGCTGTTTTTT
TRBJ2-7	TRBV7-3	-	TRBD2	CASSPSSGNSYEQYF	TGTGCCAGCAGCCCGTCTAGCGGGAACTCCTACGAGCAGTACTTC
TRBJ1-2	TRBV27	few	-	CASSLGVFDYGYTF	TGTGCCAGCAGTTTAGGGGTATTCGACTATGGCTACACCTTC
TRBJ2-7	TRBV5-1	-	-	CASSVDSLGEQYF	TGCGCCAGCAGCGTGGACAGTTTAGGCGAGCAGTACTTC
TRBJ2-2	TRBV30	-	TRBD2	CARTSGTGGELFF	TGTGCCCGGACTAGCGGGACGGGCGGGGAGCTGTTTTTT
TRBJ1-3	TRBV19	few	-	CASKAGDTIYF	TGTGCCAGCAAAGCCGGAGACACCATATATTTT